The clone carrying this T cell receptor beta chain showed up just once. J was trimmed by 3 bases and V by 6 bases; bases with no gene match: 9. This CDR3 region has 15 residues. Germline V gives CDR1 KGHSH, CDR2 LQKENI. The sample originates from a study of blood T cell repertoires in COVID-19. About the study: From the United States, Italy and Spain came samples of acute and convalescent COVID-19. Sources were T cells, B-cell-depleted T cells, or PBMCs; the material itself was cDNA or gDNA.

Methods used by the authors: Amplification with reference gene primers provided the estimates of nucleated cell counts. Profiling relied on immunoSEQ multiplex PCR, and the TCRdb table lists in-frame clones only, not all of them. V and J calls and clone size are as listed in that table; D and trimming were resolved from the DNA. The sample records 200,000 to 250,000 clones, about 86% being singletons. The source material was peripheral blood. The rearrangement links TRBV18 to TRBJ1-1; TRBD1 agrees at 8 bases. The source is a man aged 55 to 69 with acute or convalescent COVID-19. This CDR3 is CASSPSGGMDTEAFF. The CDR3, as DNA: TGTGCCAGCTCGCCCTCAGGGGGCATGGACACTGAAGCTTTCTTT.